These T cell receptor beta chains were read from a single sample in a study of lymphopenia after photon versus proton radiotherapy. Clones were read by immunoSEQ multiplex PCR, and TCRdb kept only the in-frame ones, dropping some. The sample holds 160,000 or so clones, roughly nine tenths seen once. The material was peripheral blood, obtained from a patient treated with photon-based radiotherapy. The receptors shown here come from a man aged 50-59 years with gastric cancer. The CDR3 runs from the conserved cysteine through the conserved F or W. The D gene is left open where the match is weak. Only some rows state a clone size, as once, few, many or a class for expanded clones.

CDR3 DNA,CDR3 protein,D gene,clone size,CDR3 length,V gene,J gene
TGCAGCGTCCTCGCTACAGGGCGGCGGGGCGCGAACACTGAAGCTTTCTTT,CSVLATGRRGANTEAFF,-,-,17,TRBV29-1,TRBJ1-1
TGTGCCAGCAGGGGAGGCAATCAGCCCCAGCATTTT,CASRGGNQPQHF,-,-,12,TRBV28,TRBJ1-5
TGTGCCAGCAGCTTAGTGGGACAGGTTCATGGAAACACCATATATTTT,CASSLVGQVHGNTIYF,TRBD1,-,16,TRBV7-2,TRBJ1-3
TGTGCCAGCTCCCTAAATACAGGTTACAATGAGCAGTTCTTC,CASSLNTGYNEQFF,-,-,14,TRBV18,TRBJ2-1
TGTGCCAGCAGCTTGGACGGGGGGAACACTGAAGCTTTCTTT,CASSLDGGNTEAFF,-,-,14,TRBV5-6,TRBJ1-1
TGCGCCAGCAGAGAAGAGGACCCCAATCAGCCCCAGCATTTT,CASREEDPNQPQHF,-,-,14,TRBV5-1,TRBJ1-5
TGCAGCGTTGGAGACAGGAGCTCCTACGAGCAGTACTTC,CSVGDRSSYEQYF,-,-,13,TRBV29-1,TRBJ2-7
TGTGCCAGCAGCCACCCCGTGGGGAGGGCTTCAGATACGCAGTATTTT,CASSHPVGRASDTQYF,TRBD2,-,16,TRBV9,TRBJ2-3
TGTGCCAGCAGCTTGGCCGGCGTCAGAACGGAGCCCCAGCATTTT,CASSLAGVRTEPQHF,-,-,15,TRBV5-5,TRBJ1-5
TGTGCCAGCAGTGAAAGGCTAGCCCAGGTGGATACGCAGTATTTT,CASSERLAQVDTQYF,-,-,15,TRBV6-1,TRBJ2-3
TGTGCCAGCAGCCGCAGGGTCGATGAGCAGTTCTTC,CASSRRVDEQFF,-,-,12,TRBV6-6,TRBJ2-1
TGTGCCAGTAGTACTGGGACTAGCGGGAACAATGAGCAGTTCTTC,CASSTGTSGNNEQFF,TRBD2,few,15,TRBV19,TRBJ2-1
TGTGCCAGCTCACCGGGGGCCCCAGGAGACTATGGCTACACCTTC,CASSPGAPGDYGYTF,-,-,15,TRBV18,TRBJ1-2
TGTGCCAGCAGCGTACCTCCGCTGGCACCTGAAGCTTTCTTT,CASSVPPLAPEAFF,-,-,14,TRBV9,TRBJ1-1
TGTGCCAGCAGTGGGGGTATCGGTGGCTACACCTTC,CASSGGIGGYTF,-,-,12,TRBV6-4,TRBJ1-2
TGTGCCAGTAGACGGGAGGGCCCCGCAGATACGCAGTATTTT,CASRREGPADTQYF,TRBD2,-,14,TRBV19,TRBJ2-3
TGTGCCTGGAGTGTAGCGGGGCAAGAGACCCAGTACTTC,CAWSVAGQETQYF,TRBD2,-,13,TRBV30,TRBJ2-5
TGTGCCTGGAGTTCGGACAGTCACTCTGGAAACACCATATATTTT,CAWSSDSHSGNTIYF,-,-,15,TRBV30,TRBJ1-3
TGCGCCAGCAGCCCCCGGCCCTCGGGTACGCAGTATTTT,CASSPRPSGTQYF,-,-,13,TRBV5-1,TRBJ2-3
TGTGCCAGCACGAGCGGGAGGGCCAAAGATACGCAGTATTTT,CASTSGRAKDTQYF,TRBD2,-,14,TRBV6-5,TRBJ2-3
TGTGCCAGCACCGAACGTCAGGAGTGGAATCAGCCCCAGCATTTT,CASTERQEWNQPQHF,-,once,15,TRBV6-1,TRBJ1-5
TGTGCCAGCAGCCAAGCATCGACTGCCTACAATGAGCAGTTCTTC,CASSQASTAYNEQFF,-,-,15,TRBV14,TRBJ2-1
TGTGCCATCAGTGACTCCCGAGGGTCCTACGAGCAGTACTTC,CAISDSRGSYEQYF,-,-,14,TRBV10-3,TRBJ2-7
TGTGCCAGCAGTTATAGGACTTCGAACACCGGGGAGCTGTTTTTT,CASSYRTSNTGELFF,-,-,15,TRBV6-6,TRBJ2-2
TGTGCCAGCAGTCCAACCCTGCGGCAGGGCCCCTACAATGAGCAGTTCTTC,CASSPTLRQGPYNEQFF,-,-,17,TRBV27,TRBJ2-1
TGCGCCAGCAGCCAAGATGGAGGGTTTACGGATGGCTACACCTTC,CASSQDGGFTDGYTF,-,-,15,TRBV4-1,TRBJ1-2
TGTGCCAGCAGCCCACCCGGACAGCTCGTCCATGAGCAGTTCTTC,CASSPPGQLVHEQFF,-,-,15,TRBV5-6,TRBJ2-1
TGTGCCAGCAGTCTTGGCACCCCAACGGGAGCTTTCTTT,CASSLGTPTGAFF,-,-,13,TRBV6-1,TRBJ1-1
TGTGCCACCAGCAGAGAGGGTCAGAGGGCAGATACGCAGTATTTT,CATSREGQRADTQYF,-,-,15,TRBV15,TRBJ2-3
TGTGCCACCAGCACCCGGGACAGGGACCCAGATACGCAGTATTTT,CATSTRDRDPDTQYF,TRBD1,-,15,TRBV15,TRBJ2-3
TGTGCCAGCAGCTTAGCGGGGTCGGGGAATGAGCAGTTCTTC,CASSLAGSGNEQFF,-,-,14,TRBV7-9,TRBJ2-1
TGTGCCAGCAGCCCCGACCAGAAACCGTGGGAGCAGTACTTC,CASSPDQKPWEQYF,-,-,14,TRBV7-9,TRBJ2-7
TGTGCCAGCAGTCCAGCCGGGGGGTGGACTTTCTTT,CASSPAGGWTFF,-,-,12,TRBV2,TRBJ1-1
TGTGCCAGCAGCTTCGGGCGGGGTGACGGTGAGCAGTTCTTC,CASSFGRGDGEQFF,-,-,14,TRBV11-2,TRBJ2-1
TGTGCCAGCAGCCCCTTCGTATCAGTCCAAGAGACCCAGTACTTC,CASSPFVSVQETQYF,-,-,15,TRBV7-7,TRBJ2-5
TGTGCCAGCAGCTACTCGATAGAGACCCAGTACTTC,CASSYSIETQYF,-,once,12,TRBV11-2,TRBJ2-5
TGTGCCTGGAGTGTAGAGTCGGGGAGAGCCTATGGCTACACCTTC,CAWSVESGRAYGYTF,-,-,15,TRBV30,TRBJ1-2
TGTGCCAGCAGCGTGGGACTAGCTTTTGAGCAGTTCTTC,CASSVGLAFEQFF,TRBD2,-,13,TRBV7-9,TRBJ2-1
TGTGCCTGGACGGTCCGGGGGGCCCGGGATGGCTACACCTTC,CAWTVRGARDGYTF,-,-,14,TRBV30,TRBJ1-2
TGTGCCAGCAGCACGGGACTAGCGGGATACACAGATACGCAGTATTTT,CASSTGLAGYTDTQYF,TRBD2,once,16,TRBV7-2,TRBJ2-3
TGTGCCAGCAGCTTAAACCCAGCGGGGACTTCATACGAGCAGTACTTC,CASSLNPAGTSYEQYF,TRBD2,-,16,TRBV7-6,TRBJ2-7
TGTGCCAGCACCCCGAGAGGGATTACACAAGATACGCAGTATTTT,CASTPRGITQDTQYF,-,once,15,TRBV28,TRBJ2-3
TGTGCCAGCAGCTACCCCCTGCTGGGCGGGGAGCTGTTTTTT,CASSYPLLGGELFF,-,-,14,TRBV11-3,TRBJ2-2
TGTGCCACCAGCAGAGATCTTTTGGATCATGAGCAGTTCTTC,CATSRDLLDHEQFF,-,-,14,TRBV15,TRBJ2-1
TGTGCCAGCAGCTTGGCTCTCTCCTACGAGCAGTACTTC,CASSLALSYEQYF,-,-,13,TRBV5-4,TRBJ2-7
TGTGCCAGCAGCCGTCGTGAGGGAAGGGGTAACGAGCAGTACTTC,CASSRREGRGNEQYF,-,once,15,TRBV7-2,TRBJ2-7
TGTGCCAGCAGCCTTGCGGCGAACATCTACGAGCAGTACTTC,CASSLAANIYEQYF,-,-,14,TRBV11-2,TRBJ2-7
TGTGCCAGCAATCGTGGCGGGAGCTCCTACGAGCAGTACTTC,CASNRGGSSYEQYF,TRBD2,-,14,TRBV27,TRBJ2-7